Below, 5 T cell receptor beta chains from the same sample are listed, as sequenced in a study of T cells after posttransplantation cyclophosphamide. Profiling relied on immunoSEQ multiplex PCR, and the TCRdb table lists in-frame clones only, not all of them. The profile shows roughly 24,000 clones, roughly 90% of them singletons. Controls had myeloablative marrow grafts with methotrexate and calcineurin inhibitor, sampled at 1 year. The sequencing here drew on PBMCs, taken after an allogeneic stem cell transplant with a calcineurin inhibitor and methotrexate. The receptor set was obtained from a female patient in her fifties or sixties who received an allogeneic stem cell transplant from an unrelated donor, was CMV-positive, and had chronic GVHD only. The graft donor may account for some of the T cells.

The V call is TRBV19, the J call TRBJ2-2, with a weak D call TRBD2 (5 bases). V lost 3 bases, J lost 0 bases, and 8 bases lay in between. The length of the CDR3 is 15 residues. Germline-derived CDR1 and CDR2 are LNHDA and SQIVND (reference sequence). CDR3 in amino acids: CASSIVSANTGELFF. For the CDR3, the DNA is TGTGCCAGTAGTATTGTTAGCGCGAACACCGGGGAGCTGTTTTTT.

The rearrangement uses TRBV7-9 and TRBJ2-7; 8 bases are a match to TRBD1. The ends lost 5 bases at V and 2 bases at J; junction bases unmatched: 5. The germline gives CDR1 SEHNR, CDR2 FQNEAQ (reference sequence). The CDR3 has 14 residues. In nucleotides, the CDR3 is TGTGCCAGCAGCAGAAAGGACAGGGCCTACGAGCAGTACTTC. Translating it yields CASSRKDRAYEQYF.

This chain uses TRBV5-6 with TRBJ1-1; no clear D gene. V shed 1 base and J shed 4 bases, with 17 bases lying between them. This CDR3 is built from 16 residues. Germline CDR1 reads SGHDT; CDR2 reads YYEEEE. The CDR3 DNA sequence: TGTGCCAGCAGCTTGCGGGTTACCTTGAGTATCACTGAAGCTTTCTTT. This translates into CASSLRVTLSITEAFF.

The CDR3 region has the DNA TGTGCCAGCAGCGTGTGGCGGGAGGGCCCTTACAATGAGCAGTTCTTC. Translation: CASSVWREGPYNEQFF. V gene TRBV9 combines with J gene TRBJ2-1; 9 nucleotides line up with TRBD2. V trimming: 2 bases; J trimming: 4 bases; junction bases outside the gene matches: 7. CDR3 size: 16 residues. Germline CDR1 reads SGDLS; CDR2 reads YYNGEE.

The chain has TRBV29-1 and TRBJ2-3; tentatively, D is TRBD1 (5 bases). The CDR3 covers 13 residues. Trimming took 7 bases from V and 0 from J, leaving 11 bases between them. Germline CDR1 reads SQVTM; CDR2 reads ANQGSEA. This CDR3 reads CSAETDSTDTQYF. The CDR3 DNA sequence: TGCAGCGCAGAGACAGATAGCACAGATACGCAGTATTTT.